The T cell receptor (beta chain) described here comes from a study of cytomegalovirus exposure and HLA in healthy donors. Whole-study findings and limits: It has been reported that TCR beta sequences accurately predicted the HLA-A and HLA-B alleles of most subjects. In a later analysis, HLA-associated TCR beta chains were more clonally expanded than equally common others.

As for this clone: What it binds is unknown.

It was with 60 Vbeta and 13 Jbeta primers that the PCR ran. Data came from immunoSEQ multiplex PCR; TCRdb stores just in-frame clones and leaves some out. The sample lists roughly 150,000 clones; 70% to 80% were seen once. Sequencing was done on a sample of PBMCs. The origin of this receptor is a woman between 35 and 50 years old in good health and CMV-seronegative.

CDR3 region: CSVIGGPPGELFF. CDR3 in DNA: TGCAGCGTTATTGGAGGGCCCCCCGGGGAGCTGTTTTTT. This chain connects TRBV29-1 to TRBJ2-2; weak D call: TRBD2 (6 bases). V was pared by 5 bases and J by 6 bases, with 13 bases between. The CDR3 consists of 13 residues. CDR1 is SQVTM and CDR2 is ANQGSEA in the germline V gene.